The 19 T cell receptor beta chains in this list originate from one sample, sequenced in a study of CD8 T cells in Susac syndrome. About 0.45 to 1 ug RNA was reverse transcribed with random hexamers. TCRdb called the immunoSEQ multiplex PCR reads again in MiXCR, with one record for every CDR3 protein. The table includes about 200,000 distinct CDR3 sequences, around 95% detected once. Sequencing was done on a sample of CD4+ T cells from PBMCs. Every receptor here comes from a human donor with multiple sclerosis.

This clonotype was observed once. The genes are TRBV5-4 and TRBJ2-1; D unresolved. With 0 bases removed from V and 10 bases from J, the gap between germline ends came to 8 bases. The CDR3 spans 12 residues. CDR1 is SGHNT, CDR2 YYREEE, per germline (reference sequence). The CDR3 here is CASSLDSWEQFF. In nucleotides, the CDR3 is TGTGCCAGCAGCTTGGACAGCTGGGAGCAGTTCTTC. Using reference TRBV5-4 and TRBJ2-1 for the parts outside the CDR3, the full variable domain is ETGVTQSPTHLIKTRGQQVTLRCSSQSGHNTVSWYQQALGQGPQFIFQYYREEENGRGNFPPRFSGLQFPNYSSELNVNALELDDSALYLCASSLDSWEQFFGPGTRLTVL.

The chain is built from TRBV20-1 and TRBJ2-3; the match to TRBD1 covers 9 bases. CDR3 length equals 14 residues. Trimming removed 6 bases from V and 1 base from J; junction bases left unmatched: 5. Germline CDR1 and CDR2: DFQATT and SNEGSKA (reference sequence). CDR3 in DNA: TGCAGTGCCAGGACAGGGGAGGGCACAGATACGCAGTATTTT. It translates to CSARTGEGTDTQYF.

This chain connects TRBV12-5 to TRBJ2-3, with D perhaps matching TRBD1 or TRBD2 (5 bases each). V was trimmed by 0 bases and J by 8 bases, leaving 9 bases between them. The CDR3 contains 13 residues. Germline V gene lookup returns CDR1 LGHNT and CDR2 FRNRAP. CDR3 loop: CASGLVGTGTQYF. The DNA of the CDR3 is TGTGCTAGTGGTTTGGTAGGGACCGGTACGCAGTATTTT.

The V gene is TRBV25-1, the J gene TRBJ2-3, with TRBD1 matching over 8 bases. Per the germline V gene, CDR1 is MGHDK and CDR2 is SYGVNS. Trimming cost V 3 bases and J 11 bases; bases outside gene matches: 4. The CDR3 is 12 amino acids. DNA of the CDR3: TGTGCCAGCAGTGACCCCGGGACAGGGCAGTATTTT. Translation gives CASSDPGTGQYF.

V usage is TRBV20-1 and J usage is TRBJ1-3; D unresolved. Germline V gene data show CDR1 as DFQATT and CDR2 as SNEGSKA (reference sequence). The CDR3 loop spans 13 amino acids. Trimming shortened V by 6 bases and J by 3 bases, and 12 bases separated the two germline ends. CDR3 in amino acids: CSALDGFGNTIYF. CDR3 DNA: TGCAGTGCCCTGGACGGTTTTGGAAACACCATATATTTT.

This chain links TRBV5-4 with TRBJ1-6; D not resolved. V was trimmed by 0 bases and J by 6 bases, leaving 10 bases between them. Germline V gives CDR1 SGHNT, CDR2 YYREEE (reference sequence). The CDR3 is 15 residues long. DNA for the CDR3: TGTGCCAGCAGCTTGGATCGGGGAATTAATTCACCCCTCCACTTT. It yields the protein CASSLDRGINSPLHF.

The chain joins TRBV6-1 to TRBJ2-6; 9 bases match TRBD1. V trimming: 5 bases; J trimming: 1 base; junction bases outside the gene matches: 6. Per the germline V gene, CDR1 is MNHNS and CDR2 is SASEGT. CDR3 length: 17 residues. The CDR3 region has the DNA TGTGCCAGCAGTACCGGGACAGGGAGGTCTGGGGCCAACGTCCTGACTTTC. Translating it yields CASSTGTGRSGANVLTF.

The chain recombines TRBV29-1 with TRBJ1-2; D is undetermined. V lost 5 bases to trimming and J lost 0 bases, with 10 bases between them. Germline CDR1 is SQVTM and CDR2 is ANQGSEA. The CDR3 sequence is 13 residues long. CDR3 protein: CSVNVASNYGYTF. The CDR3 nucleotides read TGCAGCGTTAACGTCGCCTCTAACTATGGCTACACCTTC.

This chain uses TRBV3-1 with TRBJ1-2; D possibly corresponds to TRBD1 (5 bases). The CDR3 spans 14 residues. Germline-derived CDR1 and CDR2 are LGHDT and YNNKEL (reference sequence). V lost 3 bases and J lost 7, with 15 bases in between. The CDR3 region is CASSQGDERSGYTF. CDR3 bases: TGTGCCAGCAGCCAGGGGGACGAGCGAAGTGGCTACACCTTC.

The CDR3 is CASSLVGGREETQYF. CDR3 in DNA: TGTGCCAGCAGCTTAGTCGGGGGACGAGAAGAGACCCAGTACTTC. The genes are TRBV7-9 and TRBJ2-5; TRBD2 is a possible D gene (6 bases). The CDR3 contains 15 residues. Looked up from germline, CDR1 is SEHNR and CDR2 is FQNEAQ (reference sequence). V shed 1 base and J shed 3 bases, with 12 bases lying between them.

This clonotype was detected once. The chain employs TRBV5-1 and TRBJ2-3; 7 bases align to TRBD2. V shed 0 bases and J 5 bases; nucleotides not matched to a gene: 3. CDR1 is SGHRS and CDR2 is YFSETQ in the germline V gene. The CDR3 length is 14 residues. The CDR3 protein is CASSLAAGVDTQYF. In DNA form, the CDR3 reads TGCGCCAGCAGCTTGGCCGCGGGGGTAGATACGCAGTATTTT. Looking up the rest from reference TRBV5-1 and TRBJ2-3 gives the full variable domain: KAGVTQTPRYLIKTRGQQVTLSCSPISGHRSVSWYQQTPGQGLQFLFEYFSETQRNKGNFPGRFSGRQFSNSRSEMNVSTLELGDSALYLCASSLAAGVDTQYFGPGTRLTVL.

This clonotype appeared a single time. V gene TRBV30 combines with J gene TRBJ2-1; 8 bases are a match to TRBD2. Germline loops: CDR1 GTSNPN, CDR2 SVGIG (reference sequence). Trimming at V came to 5 bases and at J to 7 bases, leaving 13 bases not matched to a gene. This CDR3 has 15 residues. The CDR3 DNA sequence: TGTGCCTGGCTCCGTAGCCGGGGGGGCTGGAATGAGCAGTTCTTC. It codes for CAWLRSRGGWNEQFF.

This clonotype has only one observation. CDR3 nucleotide sequence: TGTGCCAGCAGCGCGACCTATCGGGATAATTCACCCCTCCACTTT. Encoded protein: CASSATYRDNSPLHF. This chain joins TRBV27 and TRBJ1-6; no clear D gene. Germline-derived CDR1 and CDR2 are MNHEY and SMNVEV (reference sequence). V shed 6 bases and J shed 5 bases, with 14 bases lying between them. CDR3 size: 15 residues.

This sequence joins TRBV30 and TRBJ1-1, with D perhaps TRBD1 (6 bases). The V gene's germline CDR1 is GTSNPN and CDR2 SVGIG (reference sequence). V lost 5 bases, J lost 3 bases, and 19 bases lay in between. The CDR3 has 15 residues. This CDR3 reads CAWVYDPKGDTEAFF. CDR3 sequence (DNA): TGTGCCTGGGTCTACGATCCTAAGGGGGACACTGAAGCTTTCTTT. Together with reference TRBV30 and TRBJ1-1, the CDR3 gives the full variable domain: SQTIHQWPATLVQPVGSPLSLECTVEGTSNPNLYWYRQAAGRGLQLLFYSVGIGQISSEVPQNLSASRPQDRQFILSSKKLLLSDSGFYLCAWVYDPKGDTEAFFGQGTRLTVV.

The rearrangement uses TRBV12-3 or TRBV12-4 and TRBJ2-2; 10 bases match TRBD1. J was trimmed by 4 bases and V by 7 bases; bases with no gene match: 6. The CDR3 runs to 15 residues. The CDR3 here is CASTLRTGGTGELFF. As DNA, the CDR3 is TGTGCCAGCACTTTGCGGACAGGGGGCACCGGGGAGCTGTTTTTT.

The J gene is TRBJ2-5, the V gene TRBV29-1; 8 bases line up with TRBD2. The V gene's germline CDR1 is SQVTM and CDR2 ANQGSEA. The junction had 9 bases not matched to a gene; V was cut back by 4 bases and J by 2 bases. There are 15 residues in the CDR3. CDR3: CSVVGGAGGQETQYF. Written as DNA, the CDR3 is TGCAGCGTTGTAGGTGGGGCGGGGGGACAAGAGACCCAGTACTTC.

The chain carries TRBV12-3 or TRBV12-4 and TRBJ1-5; 8 bases line up with TRBD1. The CDR3 extends over 15 amino acids. V shed 6 bases and J 3 bases; nucleotides not matched to a gene: 7. CDR3 region: CASSPDRASNQPQHF. The CDR3 nucleotides are TGTGCCAGCAGCCCGGACAGGGCGTCCAATCAGCCCCAGCATTTT.

The V gene is TRBV29-1, the J gene TRBJ1-4; D unresolved. V was trimmed by 4 bases and J by 7 bases, leaving 10 bases between them. This CDR3 has 12 residues. The V gene's germline CDR1 is SQVTM and CDR2 ANQGSEA. The CDR3 protein is CSVGQAVEKLFF. CDR3 in DNA: TGCAGCGTTGGCCAAGCGGTTGAAAAACTGTTTTTT.

The V call is TRBV9, the J call TRBJ2-3; 8 nucleotides align to TRBD2. Germline-derived CDR1 and CDR2 are SGDLS and YYNGEE. There are 15 residues in the CDR3. After removal of 2 bases from V and 1 base from J, the junction contained 3 bases not matched to a gene. As DNA, the CDR3 is TGTGCCAGCAGCGTTCCGACTAGCGGCACAGATACGCAGTATTTT. Translating gives CASSVPTSGTDTQYF.